Following are 4 T cell receptor beta chains from one sample sequenced in a study of blood T cell repertoires in COVID-19 (dated by TCRdb to 2018 to 2020). The library was built by means of the immunoSEQ multiplex PCR assay. TCRdb took over this immuneACCESS table, retaining in-frame rearrangements with V and J assigned. Such tables are incomplete; in checked studies, under half of the missing clones stem from an unresolved V gene, and the remainder is unexplained. In this sample the table shows over 120,000 clones, almost 80% of which occur a single time. Around 2.9% of the sample belongs to the ten largest clones. The sequenced sample was PBMCs or T cells enriched from blood (not recorded which). The receptors were sampled from a woman aged 45-59 years who had recovered from COVID-19.

The chain combines TRBV5-1 with TRBJ2-1, with D maybe TRBD2 (7 bases). Trimming pared 4 bases from V and 3 bases from J, leaving 14 bases between. The CDR3 covers 15 residues. Germline V CDR1 and CDR2: SGHRS, YFSETQ. The CDR3 bases are TGCGCCAGCAGCCGAGTGGGAGGGGGCTACAATGAGCAGTTCTTC. It is translated as CASSRVGGGYNEQFF.

The chain carries TRBV5-1 and TRBJ1-6; D might be TRBD1 (6 bases). The CDR3 loop spans 15 amino acids. Trimming stripped 0 bases from V and 5 bases from J, with 9 bases between. Germline assignment: CDR1 SGHRS and CDR2 YFSETQ. The CDR3 DNA is TGCGCCAGCAGCTTGGGGGGGCAGAATAATTCACCCCTCCACTTT. As protein: CASSLGGQNNSPLHF.

The chain employs TRBV27 and TRBJ2-7; perhaps TRBD2 as D (7 bases). This CDR3 region has 14 residues. Germline V gene sequence: CDR1 MNHEY, CDR2 SMNVEV (reference sequence). Trimming took 2 bases from V and 7 from J, leaving 15 bases between them. In nucleotides, the CDR3 is TGTGCCAGCAGTTTAGTTCGGGGGGCGCTTGAGCAGTACTTC. Translated, it gives CASSLVRGALEQYF.

This chain joins TRBV9 and TRBJ2-2; possibly TRBD1 for D (6 bases). Deletions cut 0 bases from V and 6 bases from J, with 12 bases between. Per germline, CDR1 SGDLS and CDR2 YYNGEE. The CDR3 sequence is 15 residues long. CDR3 DNA sequence: TGTGCCAGCAGCGTAGTTCCAGGGGCTGCCGGGGAGCTGTTTTTT. This gives the protein CASSVVPGAAGELFF. Using reference TRBV9 and TRBJ2-2 for the parts outside the CDR3, the full variable domain is DSGVTQTPKHLITATGQRVTLRCSPRSGDLSVYWYQQSLDQGLQFLIQYYNGEERAKGNILERFSAQQFPDLHSELNLSSLELGDSALYFCASSVVPGAAGELFFGEGSRLTVL.